Listed below are T cell receptor beta chains from one sample, sequenced in a study of T cells after yellow fever vaccination. TCRdb passed the 5' RACE reads through MiXCR, listing each CDR3 protein once. The data contain around 230,000 distinct CDR3 sequences, around 6.7% of them singletons. This specimen consisted of CD4+ T cells sorted from PBMCs, obtained on the day of the yellow fever booster vaccination. The source is a man aged 30 to 39 who received the YFV17D yellow fever vaccine. Each CDR3 is given with its conserved first and last residue. A D gene is named only where the DNA matches it firmly. Clone size is stated in some rows and not others, as once, few, many or a class when expanded.

v_call	d_call	clone_size	j_call	cdr3_aa	cdr3_nt
TRBV11-1	TRBD1	-	TRBJ2-7	CASSIRGTGGDEQYF	TGTGCCAGCAGTATTAGAGGGACAGGGGGAGACGAGCAGTACTTC
TRBV27	TRBD2	many	TRBJ2-1	CASSSTSSGVSYNEQFF	TGTGCCAGCAGTTCTACGAGTAGCGGGGTCTCCTACAATGAGCAGTTCTTC
TRBV29-1	TRBD1	many	TRBJ2-5	CSVSPGGQETQYF	TGCAGCGTATCTCCAGGGGGCCAAGAGACCCAGTACTTC
TRBV6-2/TRBV6-3	-	few	TRBJ2-2	CASFPGAGELFF	TGTGCCAGCTTTCCGGGGGCCGGGGAGCTGTTTTTT
TRBV10-2	TRBD1	many	TRBJ2-6	CATRGSGANVLTF	TGCGCCACCAGGGGGTCTGGGGCCAACGTCCTGACTTTC
TRBV10-3	TRBD1	few	TRBJ2-7	CAISATGDEQYF	TGTGCCATCAGTGCGACAGGGGACGAGCAGTACTTC
TRBV19	TRBD2	few	TRBJ2-7	CASSPEREGQYEQYF	TGTGCCAGTAGTCCCGAGCGGGAGGGCCAGTACGAGCAGTACTTC
TRBV6-1	-	many	TRBJ2-5	CASSEEQGQRTQYF	TGTGCCAGCAGTGAAGAACAGGGTCAGCGGACCCAGTACTTC
TRBV20-1	-	many	TRBJ2-5	CSAHGYQETQYF	TGCAGTGCACACGGGTACCAAGAGACCCAGTACTTC
TRBV18	-	-	TRBJ2-1	CASSPPSVPEQFF	TGTGCCAGCTCACCACCAAGCGTTCCTGAGCAGTTCTTC
TRBV20-1	-	few	TRBJ2-1	CSARDSRDLNEQFF	TGCAGTGCTAGAGATTCCCGGGACCTCAATGAGCAGTTCTTC
TRBV18	TRBD1	few	TRBJ1-5	CASSPRAGGGQPQHF	TGTGCCAGCTCACCTCGAGCAGGGGGTGGGCAGCCCCAGCATTTT
TRBV7-2	-	many	TRBJ2-5	CASSLGTVRETQYF	TGTGCCAGCAGCTTAGGGACAGTTCGCGAGACCCAGTACTTC
TRBV20-1	-	-	TRBJ2-1	CSVNQGLVNEQFF	TGCAGTGTGAACCAGGGCCTAGTAAATGAGCAGTTCTTC
TRBV7-2	TRBD2	many	TRBJ2-1	CASRPPSGSEQFF	TGTGCCAGCAGACCTCCCAGCGGGAGTGAGCAGTTCTTC
TRBV18	-	many	TRBJ2-3	CASSSKQGPDTQYF	TGTGCCAGCTCAAGTAAGCAAGGACCAGATACGCAGTATTTT
TRBV20-1	TRBD2	many	TRBJ2-7	CSARDPYSFVTSGYEQYF	TGCAGTGCTAGAGATCCGTATTCCTTCGTGACTAGCGGCTACGAGCAGTACTTC
TRBV29-1	-	few	TRBJ2-4	CSVEVTPAIQYF	TGCAGCGTTGAGGTAACCCCGGCCATTCAGTACTTC
TRBV12-3/TRBV12-4	-	many	TRBJ1-1	CASSPGIPINTEAFF	TGTGCCAGCAGTCCCGGGATACCGATTAACACTGAAGCTTTCTTT
TRBV29-1	TRBD1	-	TRBJ1-4	CSVQGANEKLFF	TGCAGCGTTCAGGGGGCGAATGAAAAACTGTTTTTT
TRBV4-2	-	few	TRBJ1-3	CASSQDGRDGSGNTIYF	TGTGCCAGCAGCCAAGATGGTAGGGACGGATCTGGAAACACCATATATTTT
TRBV5-6	-	many	TRBJ2-7	CASSSRVWEQYF	TGTGCCAGCAGCAGCAGGGTCTGGGAGCAGTACTTC
TRBV7-9	-	many	TRBJ2-5	CASSPGVETQYF	TGTGCCAGCAGCCCCGGGGTGGAGACCCAGTACTTC
TRBV20-1	-	once	TRBJ1-4	CCASDRKGNSNEKLFF	TGCTGTGCTAGTGACCGCAAGGGCAACTCTAATGAAAAACTGTTTTTT
TRBV7-9	TRBD2	-	TRBJ2-5	CASSSPGLAGGQETQYF	TGTGCCAGCAGCTCTCCGGGACTAGCGGGAGGACAAGAGACCCAGTACTTC
TRBV6-4	-	many	TRBJ2-1	CASSDELNNEQFF	TGTGCCAGCAGTGACGAGCTGAACAATGAGCAGTTCTTC
TRBV4-3	-	many	TRBJ2-1	CASSQLKAHAVNEQFF	TGCGCCAGCAGCCAACTGAAAGCCCACGCGGTCAATGAGCAGTTCTTC
TRBV6-2/TRBV6-3	TRBD2	-	TRBJ2-1	CASSHGLKREEGEQFF	TGTGCCAGCAGCCACGGACTAAAGCGGGAGGAGGGGGAGCAGTTCTTC
TRBV9	TRBD1	few	TRBJ2-7	CASSVSGQGPSYEQYF	TGTGCCAGCAGCGTTTCCGGACAGGGGCCATCCTACGAGCAGTACTTC